A selection of T cell receptor beta chains follows, all from one sample in a study of T cell responses to AZD1222 COVID-19 vaccine. Using immunoSEQ multiplex PCR, the repertoire was profiled, and TCRdb retains in-frame clones only, with some absent. The repertoire holds around 190,000 clones, with around 94% as singletons. Sequenced here: peripheral blood, sampled 28 days after the second AZD1222 dose. These receptors were collected from an adult who received the AZD1222 COVID-19 vaccine. CDR3s include the opening cysteine and the closing phenylalanine or tryptophan. Each record gives: J gene, V gene, D gene, CDR3 protein. The D gene is left open where the match is weak.

j_call: TRBJ1-3; v_call: TRBV3-1/TRBV3-2; d_call: NA; cdr3_aa: CASSQDRSAGNTIYF
j_call: TRBJ1-5; v_call: TRBV11-2; d_call: NA; cdr3_aa: CASSPGGSNQPQHF
j_call: TRBJ1-2; v_call: TRBV30; d_call: NA; cdr3_aa: CAWFSAYGYTF
j_call: TRBJ1-6; v_call: TRBV6-2/TRBV6-3; d_call: NA; cdr3_aa: CASSRVNSPLHF
j_call: TRBJ1-2; v_call: TRBV7-3; d_call: NA; cdr3_aa: CASSLRYEALDGYTF
j_call: TRBJ1-2; v_call: TRBV30; d_call: NA; cdr3_aa: CAWGAGGAGGYTF
j_call: TRBJ2-2; v_call: TRBV7-3; d_call: NA; cdr3_aa: CASSTQPGLITGELFF
j_call: TRBJ2-1; v_call: TRBV7-9; d_call: TRBD2; cdr3_aa: CASSNPLAGSYNEQFF
j_call: TRBJ1-2; v_call: TRBV12-3/TRBV12-4; d_call: NA; cdr3_aa: CASSFGNYGYTF
j_call: TRBJ1-6; v_call: TRBV7-8; d_call: NA; cdr3_aa: CASRATENSPLHF
j_call: TRBJ2-5; v_call: TRBV11-2; d_call: NA; cdr3_aa: CASSLDRVGKETQYF
j_call: TRBJ1-2; v_call: TRBV12-5; d_call: NA; cdr3_aa: CASGVSGDSYGYTF
j_call: TRBJ2-1; v_call: TRBV11-2; d_call: NA; cdr3_aa: CASSLAFKLQSVNNEQFF
j_call: TRBJ1-6; v_call: TRBV28; d_call: TRBD1; cdr3_aa: CASSRGGTGGSPLHF
j_call: TRBJ1-2; v_call: TRBV30; d_call: TRBD1; cdr3_aa: CAWGGQYGYTF
j_call: TRBJ2-5; v_call: TRBV9; d_call: NA; cdr3_aa: CASSVFGLAGETQYF
j_call: TRBJ2-5; v_call: TRBV11-3; d_call: NA; cdr3_aa: CASSLDPARQETQYF
j_call: TRBJ2-6; v_call: TRBV6-1; d_call: NA; cdr3_aa: CASSELLSGANVLTF
j_call: TRBJ2-4; v_call: TRBV7-2; d_call: TRBD2; cdr3_aa: CASSRGLAGGWNIQYF
j_call: TRBJ2-7; v_call: TRBV2; d_call: TRBD1; cdr3_aa: CASSDPIGTGAYEQYF
j_call: TRBJ1-1; v_call: TRBV19; d_call: NA; cdr3_aa: CASSIGGAKAFF
j_call: TRBJ2-2; v_call: TRBV7-3; d_call: TRBD2; cdr3_aa: CASSLVSGGGELFF
j_call: TRBJ2-3; v_call: TRBV5-6; d_call: TRBD1; cdr3_aa: CASSRTRDRGRSGGDTQYF
j_call: TRBJ2-1; v_call: TRBV14; d_call: NA; cdr3_aa: CASSPRLGNEQFF
j_call: TRBJ2-1; v_call: TRBV12-3/TRBV12-4; d_call: NA; cdr3_aa: CASSKRYNEQFF
j_call: TRBJ1-3; v_call: TRBV5-8; d_call: NA; cdr3_aa: CASSLGRNTIYF
j_call: TRBJ1-2; v_call: TRBV19; d_call: TRBD1; cdr3_aa: CASSMGWTGFNYGYTF
j_call: TRBJ1-6; v_call: TRBV6-6; d_call: NA; cdr3_aa: CASTYDPNIVLHF
j_call: TRBJ2-6; v_call: TRBV5-1; d_call: NA; cdr3_aa: CASSSMPGANVLTF
j_call: TRBJ1-6; v_call: TRBV9; d_call: NA; cdr3_aa: CASSVAGGHSPLHF
j_call: TRBJ2-5; v_call: TRBV7-2; d_call: NA; cdr3_aa: CASSEIPGPQETQYF
j_call: TRBJ1-2; v_call: TRBV6-5; d_call: TRBD1; cdr3_aa: CASRLDRGYGYTF
j_call: TRBJ2-6; v_call: TRBV2; d_call: TRBD1; cdr3_aa: CASSGRTGLDGANVLTF
j_call: TRBJ1-1; v_call: TRBV2; d_call: NA; cdr3_aa: CASSYRVSSNTEAFF
j_call: TRBJ1-4; v_call: TRBV7-2; d_call: TRBD1; cdr3_aa: CASSLTGTGAFWEKLFF
j_call: TRBJ1-5; v_call: TRBV2; d_call: NA; cdr3_aa: CASSEFGYSNQPQHF
j_call: TRBJ1-2; v_call: TRBV5-6; d_call: NA; cdr3_aa: CASSFFHRVVEGNYGYTF
j_call: TRBJ1-6; v_call: TRBV6-5; d_call: NA; cdr3_aa: CASSYSQAPNSPLHF
j_call: TRBJ2-1; v_call: TRBV6-6; d_call: NA; cdr3_aa: CASSAQLNEQFF
j_call: TRBJ1-1; v_call: TRBV29-1; d_call: TRBD1; cdr3_aa: CSARQGSGTEAFF
j_call: TRBJ1-4; v_call: TRBV19; d_call: TRBD1; cdr3_aa: CASNFGTVDEKLFF
j_call: TRBJ1-2; v_call: TRBV2; d_call: NA; cdr3_aa: CASSDLGAVNYGYTF
j_call: TRBJ2-1; v_call: TRBV6-4; d_call: TRBD2; cdr3_aa: CASSDRGLAGGNEQFF
j_call: TRBJ1-1; v_call: TRBV5-1; d_call: NA; cdr3_aa: CASRGNVQQNTEAFF
j_call: TRBJ2-3; v_call: TRBV9; d_call: TRBD2; cdr3_aa: CASSDNKVAGDVTDTQYF
j_call: TRBJ1-2; v_call: TRBV18; d_call: NA; cdr3_aa: CASSPPSDVGYTF
j_call: TRBJ1-1; v_call: TRBV19; d_call: NA; cdr3_aa: CASSSLERSGLDTEAFF
j_call: TRBJ2-1; v_call: TRBV4-3; d_call: NA; cdr3_aa: CASSQVGGSYNEQFF
j_call: TRBJ1-5; v_call: TRBV2; d_call: NA; cdr3_aa: CASGGEDYQPQHF
j_call: TRBJ1-1; v_call: TRBV18; d_call: NA; cdr3_aa: CASSGGGNTEAFF
j_call: TRBJ2-5; v_call: TRBV6-2/TRBV6-3; d_call: NA; cdr3_aa: CASSYSSETQYF
j_call: TRBJ2-2; v_call: TRBV7-9; d_call: TRBD2; cdr3_aa: CASRGITSATGELFF
j_call: TRBJ1-2; v_call: TRBV9; d_call: NA; cdr3_aa: CASSVQGPGYGYTF
j_call: TRBJ2-6; v_call: TRBV5-1; d_call: NA; cdr3_aa: CASCVGTNSGANVLTF
j_call: TRBJ2-1; v_call: TRBV14; d_call: NA; cdr3_aa: CASSLLGGYNEQFF
j_call: TRBJ2-3; v_call: TRBV24-1; d_call: TRBD2; cdr3_aa: CATSDSPGLAGVGDTQYF
j_call: TRBJ1-4; v_call: TRBV28; d_call: NA; cdr3_aa: CASRPRGAPEKLFF
j_call: TRBJ2-1; v_call: TRBV14; d_call: NA; cdr3_aa: CASSQELYNEQFF
j_call: TRBJ1-2; v_call: TRBV2; d_call: TRBD1; cdr3_aa: CASTPQETGSGYTF
j_call: TRBJ2-7; v_call: TRBV18; d_call: TRBD1; cdr3_aa: CASSPQLGQDYEQYF